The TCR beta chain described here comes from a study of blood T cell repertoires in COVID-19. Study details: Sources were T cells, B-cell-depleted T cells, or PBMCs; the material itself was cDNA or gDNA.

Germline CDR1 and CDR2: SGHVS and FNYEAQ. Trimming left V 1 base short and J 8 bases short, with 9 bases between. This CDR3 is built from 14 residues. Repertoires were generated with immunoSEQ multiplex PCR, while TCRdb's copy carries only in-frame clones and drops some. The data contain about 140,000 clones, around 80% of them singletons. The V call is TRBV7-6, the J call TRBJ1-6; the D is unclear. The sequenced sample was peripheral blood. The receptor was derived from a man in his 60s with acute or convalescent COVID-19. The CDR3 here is CASSLERADSPLHF. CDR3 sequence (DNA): TGTGCCAGCAGCTTAGAGCGCGCAGATTCACCCCTCCACTTT.